What follows is one T cell receptor (beta chain) and its context. Original handling: For nucleated cells, counts were estimated from reference gene primer amplification. Sequencing used immunoSEQ multiplex PCR; TCRdb keeps in-frame clones, though not all of them. D and trimming were read from the DNA, whereas the V and J calls and clone size are those reported in that table. The sample includes about 110,000 clones, 85% to 90% seen only once; the top ten take approximately 3.4%. This specimen comes from a study of blood T cell repertoires in COVID-19. Specimen: peripheral blood. The clonotype was recovered from a woman aged 45 to 65 with acute or convalescent COVID-19.

As DNA, the CDR3 is TGCGCCAGCAGCTCAGGGGGACTAGCGGGAGGCCAGGGGACCCAGTACTTC. As protein: CASSSGGLAGGQGTQYF. This sequence joins TRBV4-1 and TRBJ2-5, with 15 bases fitting TRBD2. CDR1 is MGHRA, CDR2 YSYEKL, per germline. Losses at the gene ends were 5 bases for V and 7 bases for J; bases not matched to a gene: 11. The CDR3 is 17 residues long.